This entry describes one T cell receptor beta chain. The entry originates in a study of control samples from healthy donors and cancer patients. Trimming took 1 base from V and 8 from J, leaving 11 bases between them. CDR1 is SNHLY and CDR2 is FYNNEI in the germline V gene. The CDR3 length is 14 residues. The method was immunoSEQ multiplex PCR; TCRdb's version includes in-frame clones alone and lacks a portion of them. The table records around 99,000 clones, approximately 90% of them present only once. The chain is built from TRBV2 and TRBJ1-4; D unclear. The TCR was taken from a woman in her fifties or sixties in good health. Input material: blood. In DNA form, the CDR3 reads TGTGCCAGCAGTGAAGGCGGGGTCAGAGAAAAACTGTTTTTT. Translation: CASSEGGVREKLFF. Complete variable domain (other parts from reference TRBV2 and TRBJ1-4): EPEVTQTPSHQVTQMGQEVILRCVPISNHLYFYWYRQILGQKVEFLVSFYNNEISEKSEIFDDQFSVERPDGSNFTLKIRSTKLEDSAMYFCASSEGGVREKLFFGSGTQLSVL.